This TCR beta chain was documented in a study of blood T cell repertoires in COVID-19. As for the study in general: Donors in the United States, Italy and Spain gave samples during acute or convalescent COVID-19.

Before being deemed recovered, Cohort 3 donors had two negative PCRs, clearance, or symptom resolution. This CDR3 contains 17 residues. Trimming cost V 3 bases and J 5 bases; bases outside gene matches: 15. Authors' methods: Reference gene primer amplification yielded estimated nucleated cell counts. Sequencing was performed with immunoSEQ multiplex PCR; in TCRdb, only in-frame clones are kept and a portion is missing. V and J calls plus clone size are reproduced from that table; the DNA served to infer D and trimming. The data show hundreds of thousands of clones, about 91% seen once. The V gene is TRBV5-3, the J gene TRBJ2-3; 7 nucleotides agree with TRBD1. TRBV5-3 is an ORF, and what it does is uncertain. This TCR came from a woman aged 40 to 50 who had recovered from COVID-19. What was sequenced was PBMCs or T cells enriched from blood (not recorded which). Here the CDR3 DNA reads TGTGCCAGAAGCTCACCGGGACAGTCTTCTGCGGGAGATACGCAGTATTTT. This gives the protein CARSSPGQSSAGDTQYF.